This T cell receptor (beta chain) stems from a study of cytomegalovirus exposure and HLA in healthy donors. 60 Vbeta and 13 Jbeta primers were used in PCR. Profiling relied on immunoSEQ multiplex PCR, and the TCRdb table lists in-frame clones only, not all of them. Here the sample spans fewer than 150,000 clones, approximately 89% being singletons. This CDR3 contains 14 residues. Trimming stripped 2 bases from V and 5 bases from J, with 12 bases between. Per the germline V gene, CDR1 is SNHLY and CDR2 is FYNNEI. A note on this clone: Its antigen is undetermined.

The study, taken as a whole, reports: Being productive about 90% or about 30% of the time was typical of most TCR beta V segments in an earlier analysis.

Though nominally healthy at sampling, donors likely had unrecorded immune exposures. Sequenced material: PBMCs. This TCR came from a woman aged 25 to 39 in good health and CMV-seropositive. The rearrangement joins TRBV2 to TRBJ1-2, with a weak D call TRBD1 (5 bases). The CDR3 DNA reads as TGTGCCAGCAGTGAAACAACAGGTTATTATGGCTACACCTTC. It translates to CASSETTGYYGYTF.